This TCR beta chain comes out of a study of T cell responses to AZD1222 COVID-19 vaccine. V lost 7 bases to trimming and J lost 6 bases, with 16 bases between them. This CDR3 spans 14 amino acids. Per the germline V gene, CDR1 is MNHEY and CDR2 is SVGAGI. Assay used: immunoSEQ multiplex PCR; TCRdb lists only in-frame clones, some missing. The sample has about 180,000 clones, 70% to 90% seen once. The source was peripheral blood, collected 28 days after the second dose of the MenACWY control vaccine. The receptor was isolated from an adult who received the MenACWY meningococcal vaccine as a control. This rearrangement joins TRBV6-5 to TRBJ1-5; D unclear. The CDR3 protein is CASTRLVGSQPQHF. CDR3 bases: TGTGCCAGCACAAGACTCGTTGGTAGTCAGCCCCAGCATTTT.